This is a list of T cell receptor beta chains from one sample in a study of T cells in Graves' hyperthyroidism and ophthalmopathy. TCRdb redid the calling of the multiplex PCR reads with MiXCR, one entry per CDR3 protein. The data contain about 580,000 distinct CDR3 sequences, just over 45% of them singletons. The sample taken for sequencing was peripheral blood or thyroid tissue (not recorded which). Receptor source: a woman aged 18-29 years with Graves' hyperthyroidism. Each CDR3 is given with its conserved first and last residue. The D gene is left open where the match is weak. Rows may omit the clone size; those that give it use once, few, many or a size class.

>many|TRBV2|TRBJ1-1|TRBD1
CASTGQGRSRAEAFF
TGTGCCAGCACCGGACAGGGGCGGTCGAGGGCTGAAGCTTTCTTT
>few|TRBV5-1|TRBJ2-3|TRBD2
CASSLGLAERTDTQYF
TGCGCCAGCAGCTTGGGACTAGCGGAACGCACAGATACGCAGTATTTT
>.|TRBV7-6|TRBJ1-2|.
CASSPRDTPNYGYTF
TGTGCCAGCAGCCCCCGGGACACTCCTAACTATGGCTACACCTTC
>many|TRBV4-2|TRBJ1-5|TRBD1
CASSQDGGQGGQPQHF
TGTGCCAGCAGCCAAGACGGGGGACAGGGGGGTCAGCCCCAGCATTTT
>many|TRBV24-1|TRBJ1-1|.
CATSDTRGTIPYTKAFF
TGTGCCACCAGTGATACCCGCGGGACAATACCTTACACTAAAGCTTTCTTT
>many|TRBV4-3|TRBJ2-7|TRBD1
CASSQDQRQGAYEQYF
TGCGCCAGCAGCCAAGACCAGAGACAGGGGGCATACGAGCAGTACTTC
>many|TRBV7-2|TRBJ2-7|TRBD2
CASSLAGGSGYEQYF
TGTGCCAGCAGCTTAGCTGGCGGGAGTGGTTACGAGCAGTACTTC
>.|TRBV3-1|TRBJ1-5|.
CASSLRVINQPQHF
TGTGCCAGCAGTCTCAGGGTAATTAATCAGCCCCAGCATTTT
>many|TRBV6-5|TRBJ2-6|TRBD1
CASSYSRQGIYSGANVLTF
TGTGCCAGCAGTTACTCGCGACAGGGGATATACTCTGGGGCCAACGTCCTGACTTTC
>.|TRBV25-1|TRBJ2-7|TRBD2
CASVAGEVHEQYF
TGTGCCAGCGTAGCGGGAGAGGTCCACGAGCAGTACTTC
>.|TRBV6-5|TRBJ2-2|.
CASSYSSGTIGELFF
TGTGCCAGCAGTTACTCGTCTGGGACGATCGGGGAGCTGTTTTTT
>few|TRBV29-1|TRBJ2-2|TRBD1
CSSGQGATGELFF
TGCAGCTCGGGACAGGGGGCCACCGGGGAGCTGTTTTTT